The 20 T cell receptor beta chains listed next were all sequenced from one sample in a study of control samples from healthy donors and cancer patients. TCRdb keeps only in-frame clones here, not all; method: immunoSEQ multiplex PCR. This sample has 79,000 or so clones, with about 89% found just once. The sequenced sample was PBMCs. The origin of the receptors is a woman aged 45-65 years with colorectal cancer.

This chain joins TRBV28 and TRBJ1-1; D call uncertain. Trimming shortened V by 7 bases and J by 2 bases, and 17 bases separated the two germline ends. CDR3 length: 15 residues. Germline V gene lookup returns CDR1 MDHEN and CDR2 SYDVKM. CDR3: CASIPASRGNTEAFF. The CDR3 DNA reads TGTGCCAGCATCCCGGCCAGCAGAGGAAACACTGAAGCTTTCTTT.

The rearrangement links TRBV21-1 to TRBJ2-7; TRBD1 is taken as the D call from the table, unchecked against the DNA. TRBV21-1 is given as a pseudogene. This CDR3 contains 14 residues. For the CDR3, the DNA is TGTGCCAGCAGCAATGTACAGGGGACCTACGAGCAGTACGTC. It is translated as CASSNVQGTYEQYV.

The chain recombines TRBV10-3 with TRBJ1-1; D unresolved. The V gene's germline CDR1 is ENHRY and CDR2 SYGVKD. The CDR3 consists of 15 residues. Trimming stripped 3 bases from V and 3 bases from J, with 14 bases between. The CDR3 DNA sequence: TGTGCCATCAGTGAAAACGGGTTCGGGGACACTGAAGCTTTCTTT. This sequence encodes CAISENGFGDTEAFF.

The chain carries TRBV5-1 and TRBJ2-2; tentatively, D is TRBD1 (6 bases). V gave up 4 bases and J gave up 4 bases, with 14 bases separating them. The CDR3 runs 15 residues. Germline lookup yields CDR1 SGHRS and CDR2 YFSETQ. In DNA form, the CDR3 reads TGCGCCAGCAGCATAGAAACAGGGCGCACCGGGGAGCTGTTTTTT. It codes for CASSIETGRTGELFF.

The CDR3 DNA is TGTGCCAGCAGCCGACTCTTAGGGGTTTCCTATAATTCACCCCTCCACTTT. This sequence encodes CASSRLLGVSYNSPLHF. The rearrangement uses TRBV6-6 and TRBJ1-6; D is perhaps TRBD1 (5 bases). CDR1 is MNHNY, CDR2 SVGAGI, per germline (reference sequence). Trimming cost V 6 bases and J 1 base, with 16 bases left between them. CDR3 length: 17 residues.

The chain uses TRBV28 and TRBJ1-2, with D possibly matching TRBD1 (5 bases). The CDR3 extends over 13 amino acids. CDR1 and CDR2 (germline): MDHEN, SYDVKM. V lost 6 bases, J lost 4 bases, and 12 bases lay in between. Here the CDR3 DNA reads TGTGCCAGCAGGCTGGACGGGGCCTATGGCTACACCTTC. It codes for CASRLDGAYGYTF.

A single count supports this clone. This sequence joins TRBV19 and TRBJ1-1; D is ambiguous. This CDR3 contains 14 residues. CDR1 LNHDA and CDR2 SQIVND come from the germline V gene (reference sequence). Trimming stripped 6 bases from V and 1 base from J, with 12 bases between. The CDR3 sequence: CASREASPNTEAFF. The DNA of the CDR3 is TGTGCCAGTAGGGAGGCCAGTCCGAACACTGAAGCTTTCTTT.

The rearrangement links TRBV25-1 to TRBJ2-3; D ambiguous. There are 13 residues in the CDR3. V gave up 6 bases and J gave up 2 bases, with 9 bases separating them. The germline V gene has CDR1 MGHDK and CDR2 SYGVNS. CDR3 sequence (DNA): TGTGCCAGCAGCTCTGACCTCACAGATACGCAGTATTTT. This translates into CASSSDLTDTQYF.

The CDR3: CASSLKADTQYF. CDR3 nucleotides: TGCGCCAGCAGCTTGAAGGCAGATACGCAGTATTTT. The chain combines TRBV5-1 with TRBJ2-3; D call uncertain. V dropped 1 base and J dropped 4 bases, with 4 bases sitting between them. CDR1 and CDR2 (germline): SGHRS, YFSETQ. The CDR3 totals 12 residues.

CDR3 region: CASSLGRTLEKLFF. For the CDR3, the DNA is TGCGCCAGCAGCTTGGGGCGGACACTAGAAAAACTGTTTTTT. The gene calls are TRBV5-1 and TRBJ1-4; a possible D gene is TRBD1 (5 bases). CDR1 is SGHRS and CDR2 is YFSETQ in the germline V gene. Trimming removed 0 bases from V and 8 bases from J, with 11 bases in between. The CDR3 contains 14 residues.

This chain connects TRBV19 to TRBJ1-2, with TRBD1 matching 11 bases. Germline V CDR1 and CDR2: LNHDA, SQIVND (reference sequence). V lost 5 bases and J lost 7; bases outside the gene matches: 12. This CDR3 region has 16 residues. The chain's CDR3 is CASSPLAGTGGFGYTF. The CDR3 DNA reads as TGTGCCAGTAGTCCACTTGCCGGGACAGGGGGTTTTGGCTACACCTTC.

This chain connects TRBV5-1 to TRBJ2-3; a weak D match, TRBD1 (7 bases). Per the germline V gene, CDR1 is SGHRS and CDR2 is YFSETQ. CDR3 length: 15 amino acids. V was pared by 6 bases and J by 8 bases, with 22 bases between. The CDR3 reads CASNSGDSLGGTQYF. CDR3 in DNA: TGCGCCAGCAACTCGGGGGACAGCCTGGGTGGTACGCAGTATTTT. Looking up the rest from reference TRBV5-1 and TRBJ2-3 gives the full variable domain: KAGVTQTPRYLIKTRGQQVTLSCSPISGHRSVSWYQQTPGQGLQFLFEYFSETQRNKGNFPGRFSGRQFSNSRSEMNVSTLELGDSALYLCASNSGDSLGGTQYFGPGTRLTVL.

The V and J genes are TRBV5-1 and TRBJ2-1; the match to TRBD2 covers 13 bases. The CDR3 runs 13 residues. The V and J ends lost 5 bases and 13 bases, in that order; junction bases with no gene match: 6. Germline V gene lookup returns CDR1 SGHRS and CDR2 YFSETQ. As DNA, the CDR3 is TGCGCCAGCAGGCTCGGGACTAGCGGGGTCCAGTTCTTC. It codes for CASRLGTSGVQFF. Combining the CDR3 with reference TRBV5-1 and TRBJ2-1 gives the whole variable domain KAGVTQTPRYLIKTRGQQVTLSCSPISGHRSVSWYQQTPGQGLQFLFEYFSETQRNKGNFPGRFSGRQFSNSRSEMNVSTLELGDSALYLCASRLGTSGVQFFGPGTRLTVL.

The genes are TRBV19 and TRBJ1-5; no clear D gene. This CDR3 contains 15 residues. CDR1 and CDR2 from the germline V gene are LNHDA and SQIVND (reference sequence). V was trimmed by 3 bases and J by 2 bases, leaving 11 bases between them. This CDR3 reads CASSIGFSGNQPQHF. CDR3 sequence (DNA): TGTGCCAGTAGTATTGGCTTCTCGGGCAATCAGCCCCAGCATTTT.

V usage is TRBV27 and J usage is TRBJ1-6; D remains unclear. Trimming cost V 2 bases and J 10 bases, with 12 bases left between them. This CDR3 is built from 14 residues. Germline V gene sequence: CDR1 MNHEY, CDR2 SMNVEV (reference sequence). The CDR3 spells CASSLTGRRSPLHF. CDR3 nucleotides: TGTGCCAGCAGTTTAACGGGGAGGCGGTCACCCCTCCACTTT.

The V and J genes are TRBV12-2 and TRBJ2-1; the D segment call TRBD2 is taken from the table without a DNA check. TRBV12-2 is marked as a pseudogene. The CDR3 covers 13 residues. The CDR3 nucleotides read TGTGCAAGTCGCCCTGGACTCTACAATGAGCAGTTCTTC. As protein: CASRPGLYNEQFF.

The genes are TRBV3-1 (or the pseudogene TRBV3-2) and TRBJ1-6; D is possibly TRBD1 (5 bases). Germline assignment: CDR1 LGHDT and CDR2 YNNKEL (reference sequence). V was clipped by 6 bases and J by 6 bases, with 6 bases between them. The CDR3 loop spans 12 amino acids. DNA for the CDR3: TGTGCCAGCAGGACAGTTAATTCACCCCTCCACTTT. Translation: CASRTVNSPLHF.

As concerns this clone: The same CDR3 also results from other DNA sequences found in this sample. V is TRBV7-2 and J is TRBJ1-1, with D perhaps matching TRBD1 (6 bases). The CDR3 is made up of 15 amino acids. Germline lookup yields CDR1 SGHTA and CDR2 FQGNSA. V gave up 2 bases and J gave up 2 bases, with 12 bases separating them. The CDR3 DNA reads TGTGCCAGCAGCTTATGGCCGGGGGGCAACACTGAAGCTTTCTTT. Translation: CASSLWPGGNTEAFF. Full variable domain (missing parts from reference TRBV7-2 and TRBJ1-1): GAGVSQSPSNKVTEKGKDVELRCDPISGHTALYWYRQSLGQGLEFLIYFQGNSAPDKSGLPSDRFSAERTGGSVSTLTIQRTQQEDSAVYLCASSLWPGGNTEAFFGQGTRLTVV.

The V call is TRBV2, the J call TRBJ1-3; 7 nucleotides match TRBD1. Germline assignment: CDR1 SNHLY and CDR2 FYNNEI. V dropped 6 bases and J dropped 5; count of bases not matched to a gene: 16. The CDR3 loop spans 17 amino acids. CDR3 loop: CASSGSWSGTVRNTIYF. In DNA form, the CDR3 reads TGTGCCAGCAGCGGATCATGGTCCGGGACAGTTCGAAACACCATATATTTT.

This chain joins TRBV11-2 and TRBJ1-6, with 8 bases that match TRBD1. With 0 bases clipped from V and 3 bases from J, the junction kept 4 bases outside the gene matches. This CDR3 comprises 17 residues. Germline-derived CDR1 and CDR2 are SGHAT and FQNNGV. The CDR3 DNA sequence: TGTGCCAGCAGCTTAGAGGACAGGGTAAGCTATAATTCACCCCTCCACTTT. It translates to CASSLEDRVSYNSPLHF.